These 23 T cell receptor beta chains originate from one sample sequenced in a study of Graves' ophthalmopathy and Graves' hyperthyroidism. As the template, RNA transcripts were used to amplify TCR beta CDR3 regions. In the first round, RT-PCR was carried out with HTBI primers, and a multiplex PCR formed the second round. TCRdb itself ran the multiplex PCR reads through MiXCR, one entry per CDR3 protein. In the table there are about 400,000 distinct CDR3 sequences, about 16% of which are singletons. Input material: peripheral blood. Receptor source: a woman between 18 and 30 years old with Graves' ophthalmopathy.

This clonotype was seen ten or more times. The CDR3 loop is CASSPSRGSGRGETQYF. The CDR3 DNA sequence: TGTGCCAGCAGTCCCTCCCGTGGTAGCGGGAGAGGTGAGACCCAGTACTTC. The chain couples TRBV28 to TRBJ2-5; TRBD2 aligns across 9 bases. The CDR3 is made up of 17 amino acids. V shed 5 bases and J 5 bases; nucleotides not matched to a gene: 15. The germline CDR1 and CDR2 sequences are MDHEN and SYDVKM.

As to this clonotype: Germline is not matched at one junction end, which may reflect a read error. The V gene is TRBV6-1, the J gene TRBJ2-7; 12 nucleotides match TRBD1. The CDR3 is made up of 15 amino acids. Germline V CDR1 and CDR2: MNHNS, SASEGT. Here the CDR3 reads CASRLGGQGAPKGEF. CDR3 DNA: TGTGCCAGCAGGCTCGGGGGACAGGGGGCCCCTAAGGGCGAGTTC.

This clonotype was counted between two and nine times. One end of the junction fails to match germline, which may point to a read error. This rearrangement joins TRBV28 to TRBJ1-3; the match to TRBD1 covers 7 bases. The germline V gene has CDR1 MDHEN and CDR2 SYDVKM. The CDR3 has 17 amino acids. The CDR3 DNA sequence: TGTGCCAGCAGTCGTACCTACACAGGGGAATTTGGAGACACCATATATTTT. Protein sequence: CASSRTYTGEFGDTIYF.

In this sample, this clonotype turned up many times. J is TRBJ1-5 and V is TRBV19; 7 nucleotides align to TRBD1. The CDR3 covers 15 residues. Germline V lookup: CDR1 LNHDA, CDR2 SQIVND (reference sequence). The trim removed 6 bases at V and 4 bases at J, leaving 9 bases unmatched. The CDR3 region is CASSYPGQHNQPQHF. The CDR3 DNA follows: TGTGCCAGTAGCTACCCGGGACAGCATAATCAGCCCCAGCATTTT. The full variable domain, rest sourced from reference TRBV19 and TRBJ1-5, is DGGITQSPKYLFRKEGQNVTLSCEQNLNHDAMYWYRQDPGQGLRLIYYSQIVNDFQKGDIAEGYSVSREKKESFPLTVTSAQKNPTAFYLCASSYPGQHNQPQHFGDGTRLSIL.

There are many counts of this clonotype. The gene calls are TRBV30 and TRBJ1-6; D is unresolved. Germline-derived CDR1 and CDR2 are GTSNPN and SVGIG (reference sequence). V was pared by 4 bases and J by 8 bases, with 6 bases between. The CDR3 is made up of 11 amino acids. The CDR3 DNA reads as TGTGCCTGGACGGTCGATTCACCCCTCCACTTT. Its translation is CAWTVDSPLHF.

This clonotype has at least ten counts. J is TRBJ2-7 and V is TRBV4-3, with TRBD1 as a possible D gene (5 bases). CDR1 is LGHNA, CDR2 YSLEER, per germline. The ends were cut back, 0 bases at V and 0 bases at J, with 12 bases in the middle. The CDR3 consists of 16 residues. The CDR3 region is CASSQDRQGSSYEQYF. The CDR3 DNA sequence: TGCGCCAGCAGCCAAGATCGCCAGGGCTCCTCCTACGAGCAGTACTTC.

This clonotype was recorded many times. This chain links TRBV11-2 with TRBJ1-1; a possible D gene is TRBD1 (5 bases). V lost 2 bases, J lost 8 bases, and 15 bases lay in between. Germline V gives CDR1 SGHAT, CDR2 FQNNGV. The CDR3 has 14 residues. The DNA of the CDR3 is TGTGCCAGCAGCTTACACCAGGGAGGGAGAGAAGCTTTCTTT. Protein product: CASSLHQGGREAFF.

This clonotype was recorded at least ten times. CDR3 amino acids: CSARPTGGNTEAFF. The CDR3 nucleotides read TGCAGTGCTAGACCGACAGGGGGCAACACTGAAGCTTTCTTT. The chain recombines TRBV20-1 with TRBJ1-1, with 10 bases fitting TRBD1. The CDR3 extends over 14 amino acids. Germline CDR1 and CDR2: DFQATT and SNEGSKA (reference sequence). The V segment lost 2 bases and the J segment 2 bases; nucleotides outside the gene matches: 2.

This clonotype was counted at least ten times. The J gene is TRBJ1-2, the V gene TRBV6-5; TRBD1 is a possible D gene (5 bases). Germline lookup yields CDR1 MNHEY and CDR2 SVGAGI. The CDR3 has 14 residues. V dropped 6 bases and J dropped 4 bases, with 15 bases sitting between them. CDR3 sequence: CASSTGGEAYGYTF. The CDR3 nucleotides read TGTGCCAGCAGCACAGGAGGGGAAGCCTATGGCTACACCTTC.

This clonotype was seen many times. In DNA, the CDR3 is TGTGCCAGTAGTATAGTTAACAATCAGCCCCAGCATTTT. Its protein is CASSIVNNQPQHF. The rearrangement links TRBV19 to TRBJ1-5, with D hard to call. Germline V lookup: CDR1 LNHDA, CDR2 SQIVND (reference sequence). The CDR3 consists of 13 residues. Trimming took 1 base from V and 3 from J, leaving 4 bases between them. The full variable domain, completed using reference TRBV19 and TRBJ1-5, is DGGITQSPKYLFRKEGQNVTLSCEQNLNHDAMYWYRQDPGQGLRLIYYSQIVNDFQKGDIAEGYSVSREKKESFPLTVTSAQKNPTAFYLCASSIVNNQPQHFGDGTRLSIL.

This clonotype was seen ten or more times. The rearrangement uses TRBV7-8 and TRBJ2-7; no clear D gene. The V and J ends lost 1 base and 7 bases respectively, with 8 bases between them. The length of the CDR3 is 12 residues. Germline assignment: CDR1 SGHVS and CDR2 FQNEAQ. CDR3: CASSLGFREQYF. The DNA for the CDR3 is TGTGCCAGCAGCTTAGGCTTCCGGGAGCAGTACTTC.

By its share, this clonotype is medium-sized (0.01 to 0.1%). The chain combines TRBV20-1 with TRBJ2-5, with D uncertain. The length of the CDR3 is 13 residues. CDR1 is DFQATT and CDR2 is SNEGSKA in the germline V gene (reference sequence). The ends were cut back, 0 bases at V and 3 bases at J, with 8 bases in the middle. The CDR3 region is CSARDEVEETQYF. As DNA, the CDR3 is TGCAGTGCTAGAGATGAGGTGGAAGAGACCCAGTACTTC.

This clonotype was recorded at least ten times. The rearrangement joins TRBV7-3 to TRBJ2-2; TRBD2 aligns across 10 bases. V lost 5 bases to trimming and J lost 4 bases; unmatched junction nucleotides: 13. CDR1 and CDR2 from the germline V gene are SGHTA and FQGTGA. The CDR3 spans 18 residues. The CDR3 sequence is CASSPPRGTSECTGELFF. DNA for the CDR3: TGTGCCAGCAGCCCACCTCGGGGGACTAGCGAGTGCACCGGGGAGCTGTTTTTT.

The J gene is TRBJ2-5, the V gene TRBV6-1; 8 bases line up with TRBD2. The ends lost 11 bases at V and 5 bases at J; junction bases unmatched: 7. CDR3 length: 12 residues. CDR1 and CDR2 (germline): MNHNS, SASEGT. The CDR3 DNA sequence: TGTGCCGTCCGGGGGGGGGGCGAGACCCAGTACTTC. As protein: CAVRGGGETQYF.

This clonotype has a count of ten or more. The chain joins TRBV28 to TRBJ1-5; the D gene is possibly TRBD1 (6 bases). Germline CDR1 is MDHEN and CDR2 is SYDVKM. The CDR3 totals 14 residues. With 5 bases removed from V and 5 bases from J, the gap between germline ends came to 13 bases. The CDR3 DNA reads TGTGCCAGCAGTGGTGACAGGCGAGATCAGCCCCAGCATTTT. This translates into CASSGDRRDQPQHF.

The chain recombines TRBV6-1 with TRBJ1-5, with D maybe TRBD1 (5 bases). Trimming removed 7 bases at V and 6 bases at J, with 10 bases between. The germline CDR1 and CDR2 sequences are MNHNS and SASEGT. CDR3 size: 12 residues. CDR3 sequence reads: CASKGVGQPQHF. In DNA, the CDR3 is TGTGCCAGCAAAGGGGTAGGTCAGCCCCAGCATTTT.

This clonotype has ten or more counts. A read error may be the cause here, since a much bigger clone is one base away. The chain recombines TRBV6-5 with TRBJ1-1; TRBD1 is a possible D gene (6 bases). CDR1 is MNHEY, CDR2 SVGAGI, per germline. Trimming cost V 8 bases and J 1 base, with 14 bases left between them. The CDR3 is made up of 14 amino acids. The DNA for the CDR3 is TGTGCCAGCGGTTCTACGGACAGGAACACTGAAGCTTTCTTT. As protein: CASGSTDRNTEAFF.

In this sample, this clonotype turned up many times. The chain employs TRBV6-5 and TRBJ1-3; D gene ambiguous. Per the germline V gene, CDR1 is MNHEY and CDR2 is SVGAGI. The CDR3 contains 13 residues. With 5 bases removed from V and 0 bases from J, the gap between germline ends came to 5 bases. The CDR3: CASSPNSGNTIYF. The CDR3 DNA follows: TGTGCCAGCAGTCCGAACTCTGGAAACACCATATATTTT.

The J gene is TRBJ1-2, the V gene TRBV6-1; D possibly corresponds to TRBD1 (5 bases). V was clipped by 2 bases and J by 6 bases, with 13 bases between them. This CDR3 spans 14 amino acids. The germline CDR1 and CDR2 sequences are MNHNS and SASEGT. CDR3 residues: CASSERDPRDGYTF. The CDR3 DNA is TGTGCCAGCAGTGAACGGGACCCCAGAGATGGCTACACCTTC.

J is TRBJ2-7 and V is TRBV5-1; 10 positions match TRBD2. The trim removed 4 bases at V and 3 bases at J, leaving 7 bases unmatched. Germline lookup yields CDR1 SGHRS and CDR2 YFSETQ. This CDR3 has 15 residues. The CDR3, as DNA: TGCGCCAGCAGCCGTAGCGGGAGGACATACTACGAGCAGTACTTC. It encodes CASSRSGRTYYEQYF.

This clonotype was picked up many times. This sequence joins TRBV19 and TRBJ2-3, with 8 bases aligning to TRBD2. Germline lookup yields CDR1 LNHDA and CDR2 SQIVND (reference sequence). J was trimmed by 2 bases and V by 9 bases; bases with no gene match: 1. The CDR3 is made up of 12 amino acids. The CDR3: CASGRATDTQYF. The CDR3 coding sequence is TGTGCCAGCGGGAGGGCCACAGATACGCAGTATTTT.

This clonotype was observed many times. V and J are TRBV7-2 and TRBJ2-6, with 7 bases aligning to TRBD2. V dropped 7 bases and J dropped 2; count of bases not matched to a gene: 8. From germline, CDR1 is SGHTA and CDR2 FQGNSA. CDR3 length: 16 amino acids. The CDR3 region has the DNA TGTGCCAGCACAAAGGGGCGGGGGACTGGGGCCAACGTCCTGACTTTC. This sequence encodes CASTKGRGTGANVLTF.

This clonotype has ten or more counts. The chain links TRBV12-3 or TRBV12-4 to TRBJ2-5; D remains unclear. Trimming removed 7 bases at V and 5 bases at J, with 11 bases between. This CDR3 has 12 residues. The CDR3 sequence: CASTLVGETQYF. The CDR3 coding sequence is TGTGCCAGCACCCTCGTCGGGGAGACCCAGTACTTC.